What follows are 7 T cell receptor beta chains derived from one specimen sequenced in a study of shared clonotypes between healthy human individuals. Assay: immunoSEQ multiplex PCR; the TCRdb copy retains only in-frame clones and omits some. The sample contains hundreds of thousands of clones, 80% to 95% of which appear only once. Positive CCR7 selection of CD45RO-negative cells yielded the naive CD8 cells, and terminally differentiated effector memory CD45RA+ cells were excluded. The sample consisted of naive CD8+ T cells sorted from blood. The source is a man aged 30 to 45 in good health.

The chain combines TRBV11-3 with TRBJ2-2; 9 nucleotides line up with TRBD1. The V gene end was trimmed by 2 bases and the J gene end by 2 bases; junction bases not matched to a gene: 3. CDR1 is SGHNT, CDR2 YENEEA, per germline. The CDR3 covers 16 residues. The CDR3 DNA reads TGTGCCAGCAGCTTAACACAGGGGGCTAACACCGGGGAGCTGTTTTTT. Residues: CASSLTQGANTGELFF.

This chain joins TRBV18 and TRBJ2-7, with TRBD2 identical over 8 bases. Germline assignment: CDR1 KGHSH and CDR2 LQKENI. The CDR3 consists of 17 residues. The V segment lost 6 bases and the J segment 0 bases; nucleotides outside the gene matches: 13. For the CDR3, the DNA is TGTGCCAGCTCCCCGGGAGGGGGGTTCCCCAGCTCCTACGAGCAGTACTTC. Protein product: CASSPGGGFPSSYEQYF.

CDR3: CASSQLRGQAYEQYF. The CDR3 DNA follows: TGCGCCAGCAGTCAACTGAGGGGGCAGGCCTACGAGCAGTACTTC. This chain links TRBV23-1 with TRBJ2-7, with TRBD1 matching over 7 bases. TRBV23-1 is treated as an ORF (open reading frame) with a function not yet certain. The CDR3 totals 15 residues. V shed 2 bases, J shed 2 bases, and the junction held 6 bases outside the gene matches.

A note on this clone: Compared with germline, one end of the junction differs, possibly owing to a read error. The chain couples TRBV18 to TRBJ2-7; 9 bases are shared with TRBD2. This CDR3 spans 17 amino acids. Germline V CDR1 and CDR2: KGHSH, LQKENI. This CDR3 reads CANSPPLNSGSVYEQYF. The CDR3 nucleotides are TGTGCCAACTCACCACCGTTGAATAGCGGGAGTGTCTACGAGCAGTACTTC.

The chain combines TRBV7-8 with TRBJ1-1; TRBD1 is a possible D gene (6 bases). Looked up from germline, CDR1 is SGHVS and CDR2 is FQNEAQ. Trimming pared 3 bases from V and 0 bases from J, leaving 11 bases between. The CDR3 covers 15 residues. The CDR3 DNA follows: TGTGCCAGCAGCTTCTACGGACAGTTGAACACTGAAGCTTTCTTT. This codes for CASSFYGQLNTEAFF.

V is TRBV29-1 and J is TRBJ2-7, with D maybe TRBD2 (6 bases). This CDR3 comprises 12 residues. Germline V CDR1 and CDR2: SQVTM, ANQGSEA. Trimming removed 5 bases from V and 7 bases from J, with 15 bases in between. CDR3: CSVHGLSGEQYF. In DNA form, the CDR3 reads TGCAGCGTTCACGGACTATCTGGGGAGCAGTACTTC.

J is TRBJ1-1 and V is TRBV19; D ambiguous. This CDR3 spans 16 amino acids. The germline V gene has CDR1 LNHDA and CDR2 SQIVND (reference sequence). V was pared by 4 bases and J by 1 base, with 16 bases between. This CDR3 reads CASSSPREGQNTEAFF. CDR3 bases: TGTGCCAGTAGTAGCCCCCGTGAAGGGCAGAACACTGAAGCTTTCTTT.